This T cell receptor (beta chain) stems from a study of blood T cell repertoires in COVID-19. Sequencing was performed with immunoSEQ multiplex PCR; in TCRdb, only in-frame clones are kept and a portion is missing. Among a few hundred thousand clones listed, 65% to 85% were seen once. Trimming pared 6 bases from V and 3 bases from J, leaving 15 bases between. The CDR3 is 14 residues long. Germline assignment: CDR1 MDHEN and CDR2 SYDVKM. The TCR comes from a woman aged 40 to 49 with acute COVID-19. The chain combines TRBV28 with TRBJ2-7; tentative D call: TRBD2 (5 bases). Material: PBMCs or T cells enriched from blood (not recorded which). CDR3 sequence reads: CASSLGLSLYEQYF. In nucleotides, the CDR3 is TGTGCCAGCAGCCTCGGACTGAGCCTCTACGAGCAGTACTTC.